These 13 T cell receptor beta chains originate from one sample sequenced in a study of shared clonotypes between healthy human individuals. Sequencing was performed with immunoSEQ multiplex PCR; in TCRdb, only in-frame clones are kept and a portion is missing. The sample has some 2,500,000 clones; just under 95% are singletons. The specimen sequenced was naive CD4+ T cells from PBMCs. Subset in this sample: CD45RA+ positively selected. These TCRs come from a man between 18 and 35 years old in good health. Some clones in this sample may be carry-over from other donors' samples.

The chain combines TRBV19 with TRBJ2-2; 9 bases align to TRBD2. The ends lost 7 bases at V and 1 base at J; junction bases unmatched: 7. Germline CDR1 and CDR2: LNHDA and SQIVND (reference sequence). This CDR3 is 16 amino acids long. In nucleotides, the CDR3 is TGTGCCAGTACCTCCCGCGGGGGGGTGAACACCGGGGAGCTGTTTTTT. Its translation is CASTSRGGVNTGELFF.

The rearrangement joins TRBV19 to TRBJ1-5, with TRBD1 matching 7 bases. The V and J ends lost 5 bases and 2 bases, in that order; junction bases with no gene match: 6. The CDR3 is 15 amino acids. CDR1 and CDR2 (germline): LNHDA, SQIVND (reference sequence). In nucleotides, the CDR3 is TGTGCCAGTAGTGCCCCAGGGGGGGGCAATCAGCCCCAGCATTTT. Amino acid sequence: CASSAPGGGNQPQHF.

In regard to this clone: The same CDR3 is also encoded by other DNA sequences in this sample. The chain employs TRBV7-2 and TRBJ2-7, with 7 bases matching TRBD2. The length of the CDR3 is 14 residues. With V trimmed by 5 bases and J by 1 base, 5 bases remained unmatched. The germline gives CDR1 SGHTA, CDR2 FQGNSA. The CDR3 bases are TGTGCCAGCAGCCCCCAGCGGGGTTCCTACGAGCAGTACTTC. Its protein is CASSPQRGSYEQYF.

This clone was observed a few times. This rearrangement joins TRBV9 to TRBJ1-1; tentative D call: TRBD1 (5 bases). The germline V gene encodes CDR1 SGDLS and CDR2 YYNGEE. V was shortened by 3 bases and J by 2 bases, with 11 bases between the two germline ends. The length of the CDR3 is 14 residues. Here the CDR3 reads CASSAGQHNTEAFF. The CDR3 bases are TGTGCCAGCAGCGCAGGACAACATAACACTGAAGCTTTCTTT.

The genes are TRBV5-1 and TRBJ2-1; D unclear. V lost 4 bases, J lost 9 bases, and 23 bases lay in between. Germline CDR1 and CDR2: SGHRS and YFSETQ. CDR3 length: 16 amino acids. CDR3 protein: CASSNTPTTSRSEQFF. The CDR3 nucleotides read TGCGCCAGCAGCAATACACCAACAACCTCCAGATCTGAGCAGTTCTTC.

The V call is TRBV10-3, the J call TRBJ1-6, with unresolved D. V lost 11 bases and J 0 bases, leaving 14 bases between the germline ends. The CDR3 extends over 15 amino acids. CDR1 and CDR2 from the germline V gene are ENHRY and SYGVKD. In DNA, the CDR3 is TGTGCCTCCCGGACGGCTAGCTCCTATAATTCACCCCTCCACTTT. It yields the protein CASRTASSYNSPLHF.

This CDR3 reads CASSIKGTPRSYEQYF. In nucleotides, the CDR3 is TGTGCCAGTAGTATAAAGGGGACACCGAGATCCTACGAGCAGTACTTC. The V and J genes are TRBV19 and TRBJ2-7; D is possibly TRBD1 (6 bases). From germline, CDR1 is LNHDA and CDR2 SQIVND (reference sequence). The CDR3 is made up of 16 amino acids. V was clipped by 2 bases and J by 1 base, with 15 bases between them.

The chain carries TRBV9 and TRBJ2-3; perhaps TRBD2 as D (6 bases). V was cut by 4 bases and J by 5 bases, with 20 bases left in between. The CDR3 extends over 16 amino acids. CDR1 is SGDLS and CDR2 is YYNGEE in the germline V gene. CDR3 nucleotide sequence: TGTGCCAGCAGCTCTCGGGACTCTACGCTAGGAGATACGCAGTATTTT. As protein: CASSSRDSTLGDTQYF.

The chain recombines TRBV10-1 with TRBJ2-3, with D perhaps TRBD2 (6 bases). V lost 2 bases and J 1 base, leaving 10 bases between the germline ends. The CDR3 length is 15 residues. Germline V gene lookup returns CDR1 WNHNN and CDR2 SYGVQD (reference sequence). DNA for the CDR3: TGCGCCAGCAGTGAGGGACGGAGGGGCACAGATACGCAGTATTTT. Translation gives CASSEGRRGTDTQYF.

V gene TRBV7-2 combines with J gene TRBJ2-5; D call uncertain. Trimming pared 5 bases from V and 5 bases from J, leaving 18 bases between. The CDR3 covers 15 residues. Germline values: CDR1 SGHTA, CDR2 FQGNSA. This CDR3 reads CASSRKGWSSETQYF. CDR3 nucleotide sequence: TGTGCCAGCAGCCGAAAGGGCTGGAGTTCTGAGACCCAGTACTTC.

V is TRBV7-8 and J is TRBJ2-3; the match to TRBD2 covers 14 bases. The ends lost 5 bases at V and 0 bases at J; junction bases unmatched: 7. There are 18 residues in the CDR3. The V gene's germline CDR1 is SGHVS and CDR2 FQNEAQ. The CDR3, as DNA: TGTGCCAGCAGCCCCACCCGGACTAGCGGGAGGAGCACAGATACGCAGTATTTT. Encoded protein: CASSPTRTSGRSTDTQYF.

The genes are TRBV2 and TRBJ1-1; 9 bases are a match to TRBD1. Germline V gene lookup returns CDR1 SNHLY and CDR2 FYNNEI. The CDR3 length is 14 residues. The V and J ends lost 8 bases and 4 bases, in that order; junction bases with no gene match: 8. CDR3 coding DNA: TGTGCCAGCGTCGGGACAGGGCTGATCACTGAAGCTTTCTTT. As protein: CASVGTGLITEAFF.

The chain links TRBV9 to TRBJ1-5; D unclear. The CDR3 spans 16 residues. Trimming shortened V by 0 bases and J by 1 base, and 11 bases separated the two germline ends. The germline CDR1 and CDR2 sequences are SGDLS and YYNGEE. CDR3 DNA: TGTGCCAGCAGCGTAGCGAGGGAGAGGAGCAATCAGCCCCAGCATTTT. This gives the protein CASSVARERSNQPQHF.